This T cell receptor (beta chain) was sequenced during a study of T cell repertoires in cytomegalovirus infection. In the study overall: Public TCR beta signature analysis indicated the presence of both CMV infection and matching HLA type.

TCRdb re-analysed the reads in MiXCR, keeping a single row per CDR3 protein. The data show 560,000 or so distinct CDR3 sequences, approximately 15% seen once. This CDR3 is 11 amino acids long. The germline V and J ends were trimmed by 1 base and 7 bases, with 8 bases remaining between them. The germline gives CDR1 GTSNPN, CDR2 SVGIG (reference sequence). General study findings and limits: HLA-C-restricted CMV-specific TCR beta clonotypes were dominant in the ex vivo response.

As concerns this clonotype: Antigen unknown.

The source of this sequence is a human donor in good health (CMV status not recorded). Some clones in this sample may be carry-over from other donors' samples. Sequenced sample: CD8+ T cells from PBMCs. This chain links TRBV30 with TRBJ2-7, with D perhaps TRBD2 (5 bases). The CDR3 DNA reads TGTGCCTGGAGTGAACTAGGGGAGCAGTACTTC. This translates into CAWSELGEQYF.